This TCR beta chain derives from a study of cytomegalovirus exposure and HLA in healthy donors. The length of the CDR3 is 12 residues. The germline V gene has CDR1 ENHRY and CDR2 SYGVKD. The germline V and J ends were trimmed by 10 bases and 3 bases, with 13 bases remaining between them. This clone showed up just once. Its specificity is unknown. The study ran its PCR with 60 Vbeta and 13 Jbeta primers. Using immunoSEQ multiplex PCR, the repertoire was profiled, and TCRdb retains in-frame clones only, with some absent. The sample records around 75,000 clones, about 80% being singletons. Study-wide results and limits: In a later analysis, at a false discovery rate of 0.05, 15,000 to 20,000 TCR beta sequences matched HLA alleles. There were some public TCRs occurring in many donors, but most TCR sequences were rare.

This sequence originates from a man between 18 and 29 years old in good health and CMV-seronegative. Sequencing used PBMCs. This chain uses TRBV10-3 with TRBJ2-7; perhaps TRBD2 as D (6 bases). The CDR3 DNA reads as TGTGCCACCTCGGGGGTGGACTACGAGCAGTACTTC. It specifies CATSGVDYEQYF.